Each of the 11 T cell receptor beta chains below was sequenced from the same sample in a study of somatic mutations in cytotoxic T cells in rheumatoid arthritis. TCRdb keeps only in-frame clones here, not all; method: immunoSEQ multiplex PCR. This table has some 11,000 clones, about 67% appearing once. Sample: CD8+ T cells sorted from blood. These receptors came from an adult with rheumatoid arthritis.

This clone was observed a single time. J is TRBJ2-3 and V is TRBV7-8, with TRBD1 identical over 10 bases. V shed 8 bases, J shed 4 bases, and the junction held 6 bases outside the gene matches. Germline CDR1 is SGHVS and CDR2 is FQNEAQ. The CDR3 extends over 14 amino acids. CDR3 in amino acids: CASVGDRGADTQYF. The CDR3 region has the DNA TGTGCCAGCGTGGGGGACAGGGGAGCAGATACGCAGTATTTT. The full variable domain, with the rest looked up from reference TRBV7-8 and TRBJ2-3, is GAGVSQSPRYKVAKRGQDVALRCDPISGHVSLFWYQQALGQGPEFLTYFQNEAQLDKSGLPSDRFFAERPEGSVSTLKIQRTQQEDSAVYLCASVGDRGADTQYFGPGTRLTVL.

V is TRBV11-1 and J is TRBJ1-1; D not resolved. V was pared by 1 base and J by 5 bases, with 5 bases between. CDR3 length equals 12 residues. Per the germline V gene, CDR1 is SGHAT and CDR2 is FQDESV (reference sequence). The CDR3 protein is CASSLVGTEAFF. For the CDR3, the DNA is TGTGCCAGCAGCTTAGTTGGTACTGAAGCTTTCTTT.

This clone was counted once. In DNA form, the CDR3 reads TGTGCCAGCAGAAAAGTCCCGGGGTTAAGAGAGACCCAGTACTTC. This encodes CASRKVPGLRETQYF. The chain uses TRBV2 and TRBJ2-5, with D possibly matching TRBD2 (5 bases). Between the trimmed V and J ends, which lost 6 bases and 4 bases, there was a span of 18 bases. The CDR3 covers 15 residues. Per the germline V gene, CDR1 is SNHLY and CDR2 is FYNNEI.

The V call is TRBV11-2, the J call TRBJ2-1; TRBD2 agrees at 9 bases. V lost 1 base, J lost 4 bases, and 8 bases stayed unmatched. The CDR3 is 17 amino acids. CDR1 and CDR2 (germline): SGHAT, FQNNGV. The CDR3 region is CASSLVPFSGGYNEQFF. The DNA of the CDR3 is TGTGCCAGCAGCTTAGTCCCTTTTAGCGGGGGATACAATGAGCAGTTCTTC.

CDR3 protein: CASSFTGTGREPQHF. CDR3 bases: TGTGCCAGCAGCTTTACCGGGACAGGTCGGGAGCCCCAGCATTTT. The chain combines TRBV13 with TRBJ1-5; TRBD1 agrees at 8 bases. Germline lookup yields CDR1 PRHDT and CDR2 FYEKMQ (reference sequence). Trimming cost V 3 bases and J 8 bases; bases outside gene matches: 9. CDR3 length: 15 residues.

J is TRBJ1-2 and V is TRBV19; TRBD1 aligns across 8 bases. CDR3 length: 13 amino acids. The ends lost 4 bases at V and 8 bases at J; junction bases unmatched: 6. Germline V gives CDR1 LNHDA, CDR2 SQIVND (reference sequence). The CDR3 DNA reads TGTGCCAGTAGTACCCGGACAGGGTCCGGCTACACCTTC. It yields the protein CASSTRTGSGYTF.

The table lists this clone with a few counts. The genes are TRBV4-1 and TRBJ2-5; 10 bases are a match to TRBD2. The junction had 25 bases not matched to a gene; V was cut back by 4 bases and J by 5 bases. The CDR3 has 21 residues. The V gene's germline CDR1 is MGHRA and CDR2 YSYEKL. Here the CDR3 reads CASSPRGWAAGGPVPQETQYF. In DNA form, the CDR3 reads TGCGCCAGCAGCCCTCGTGGCTGGGCAGCGGGGGGGCCGGTCCCTCAGGAGACCCAGTACTTC.

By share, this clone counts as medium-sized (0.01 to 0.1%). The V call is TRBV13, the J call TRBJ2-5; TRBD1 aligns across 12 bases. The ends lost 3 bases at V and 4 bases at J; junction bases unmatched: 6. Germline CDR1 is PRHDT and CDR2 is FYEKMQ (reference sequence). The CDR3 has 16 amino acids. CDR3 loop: CASSFRDRGPGETQYF. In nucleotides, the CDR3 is TGTGCCAGCAGCTTCCGGGACAGGGGGCCAGGAGAGACCCAGTACTTC.

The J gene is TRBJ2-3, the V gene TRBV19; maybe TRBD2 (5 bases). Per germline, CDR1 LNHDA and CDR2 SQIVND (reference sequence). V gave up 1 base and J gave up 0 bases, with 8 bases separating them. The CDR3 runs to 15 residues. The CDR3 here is CASSIGRTSTDTQYF. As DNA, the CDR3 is TGTGCCAGTAGTATAGGGCGGACTAGCACAGATACGCAGTATTTT.

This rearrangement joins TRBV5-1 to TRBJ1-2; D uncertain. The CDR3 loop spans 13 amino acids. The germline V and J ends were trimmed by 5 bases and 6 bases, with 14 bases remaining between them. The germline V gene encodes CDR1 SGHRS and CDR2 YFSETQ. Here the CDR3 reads CASSWKSGDGYTF. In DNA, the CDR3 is TGCGCCAGCAGTTGGAAAAGCGGGGATGGCTACACCTTC.

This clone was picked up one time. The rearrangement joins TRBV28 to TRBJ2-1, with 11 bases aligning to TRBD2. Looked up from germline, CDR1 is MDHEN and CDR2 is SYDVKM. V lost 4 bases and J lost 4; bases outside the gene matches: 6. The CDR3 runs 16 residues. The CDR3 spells CASSSLAGDLYNEQFF. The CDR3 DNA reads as TGTGCCAGCAGTTCACTAGCGGGGGACCTTTACAATGAGCAGTTCTTC.